Included here is one TCR beta chain sequence, with context. What it binds is unknown. The entry originates in a study of post-analysis software for immune sequencing data. General study findings and limits: Multiple sclerosis patients had significantly lower normalized Chao1 diversity than controls.

TCR beta cDNA libraries had unique molecular identifiers. There were roughly 0.85 to 11 million T cells, and around 500,000 cDNA molecules came from them. TCRdb analysed the PCR reads with MiXCR anew, one entry per CDR3 protein. This table holds hundreds of thousands of distinct CDR3 sequences, about 50% found once. The sequence was collected from a girl aged 10 to 17 with multiple sclerosis. Sequencing input: blood.

The DNA of the CDR3 is TGTGCCAGCAGTTTATACGGGAGTGGGGTTAGCAATCAGCCCCAGCATTTT. It is translated as CASSLYGSGVSNQPQHF. The chain carries TRBV27 and TRBJ1-5; D uncertain. V lost 1 base and J 0 bases, leaving 13 bases between the germline ends. Germline loops: CDR1 MNHEY, CDR2 SMNVEV (reference sequence). CDR3 length equals 17 residues.